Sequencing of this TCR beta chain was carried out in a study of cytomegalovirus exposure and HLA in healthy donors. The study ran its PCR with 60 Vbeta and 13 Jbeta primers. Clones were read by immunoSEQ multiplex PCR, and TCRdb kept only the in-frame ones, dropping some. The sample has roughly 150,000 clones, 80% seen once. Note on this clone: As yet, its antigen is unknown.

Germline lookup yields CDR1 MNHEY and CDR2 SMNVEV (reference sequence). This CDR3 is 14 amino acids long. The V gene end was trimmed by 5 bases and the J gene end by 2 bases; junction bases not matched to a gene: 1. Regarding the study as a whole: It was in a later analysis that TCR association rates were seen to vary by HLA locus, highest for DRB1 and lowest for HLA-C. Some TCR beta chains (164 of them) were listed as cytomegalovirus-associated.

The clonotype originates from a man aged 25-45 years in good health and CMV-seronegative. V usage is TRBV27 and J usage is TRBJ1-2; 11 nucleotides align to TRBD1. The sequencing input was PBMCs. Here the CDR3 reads CASSRTGGNYGYTF. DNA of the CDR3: TGTGCCAGCAGTCGGACAGGGGGCAACTATGGCTACACCTTC.